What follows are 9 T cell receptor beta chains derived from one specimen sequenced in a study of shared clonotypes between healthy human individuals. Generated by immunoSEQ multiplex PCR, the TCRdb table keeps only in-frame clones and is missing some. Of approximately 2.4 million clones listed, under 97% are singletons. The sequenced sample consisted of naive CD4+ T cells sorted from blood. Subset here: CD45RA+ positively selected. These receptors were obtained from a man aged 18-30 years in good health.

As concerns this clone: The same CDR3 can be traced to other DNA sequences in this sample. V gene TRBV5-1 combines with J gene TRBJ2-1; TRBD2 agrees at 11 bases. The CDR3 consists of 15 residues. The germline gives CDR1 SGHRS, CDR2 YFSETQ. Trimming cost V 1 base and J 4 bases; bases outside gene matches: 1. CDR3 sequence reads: CASSLTSGGYNEQFF. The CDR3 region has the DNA TGCGCCAGCAGCTTGACTAGCGGGGGTTACAATGAGCAGTTCTTC.

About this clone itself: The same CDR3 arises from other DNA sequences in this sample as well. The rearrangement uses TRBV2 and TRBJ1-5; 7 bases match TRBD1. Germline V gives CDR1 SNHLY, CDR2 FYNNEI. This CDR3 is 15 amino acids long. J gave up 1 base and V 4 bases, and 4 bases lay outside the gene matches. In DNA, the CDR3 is TGTGCCAGCAGTGGACAGGGTGGCAGCAATCAGCCCCAGCATTTT. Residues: CASSGQGGSNQPQHF.

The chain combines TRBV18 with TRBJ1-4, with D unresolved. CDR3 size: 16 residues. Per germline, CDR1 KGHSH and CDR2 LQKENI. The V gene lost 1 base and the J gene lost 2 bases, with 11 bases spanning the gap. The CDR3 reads CASSPQDGGTNEKLFF. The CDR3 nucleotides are TGTGCCAGCTCACCACAGGACGGTGGGACTAATGAAAAACTGTTTTTT. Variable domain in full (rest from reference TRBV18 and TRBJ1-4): NAGVMQNPRHLVRRRGQEARLRCSPMKGHSHVYWYRQLPEEGLKFMVYLQKENIIDESGMPKERFSAEFPKEGPSILRIQQVVRGDSAAYFCASSPQDGGTNEKLFFGSGTQLSVL.

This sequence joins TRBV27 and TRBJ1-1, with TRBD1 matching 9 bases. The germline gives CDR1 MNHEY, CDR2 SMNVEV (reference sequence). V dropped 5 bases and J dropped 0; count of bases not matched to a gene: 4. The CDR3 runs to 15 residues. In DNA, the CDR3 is TGTGCCAGCAGTATCGACAGGGGGGTGAACACTGAAGCTTTCTTT. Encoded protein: CASSIDRGVNTEAFF.

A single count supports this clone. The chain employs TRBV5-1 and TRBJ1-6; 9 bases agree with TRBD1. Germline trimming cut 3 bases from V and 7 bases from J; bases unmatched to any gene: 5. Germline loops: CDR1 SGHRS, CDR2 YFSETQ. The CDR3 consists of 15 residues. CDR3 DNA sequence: TGCGCCAGCAGCTGGGGGGACAGGGACAATTCACCCCTCCACTTT. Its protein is CASSWGDRDNSPLHF. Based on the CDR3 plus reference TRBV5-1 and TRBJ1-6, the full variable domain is KAGVTQTPRYLIKTRGQQVTLSCSPISGHRSVSWYQQTPGQGLQFLFEYFSETQRNKGNFPGRFSGRQFSNSRSEMNVSTLELGDSALYLCASSWGDRDNSPLHFGNGTRLTVT.

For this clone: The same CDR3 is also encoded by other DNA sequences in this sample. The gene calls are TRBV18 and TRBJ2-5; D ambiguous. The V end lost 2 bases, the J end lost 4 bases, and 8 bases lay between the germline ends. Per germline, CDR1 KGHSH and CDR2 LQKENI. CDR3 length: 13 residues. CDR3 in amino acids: CASSPRERETQYF. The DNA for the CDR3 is TGTGCCAGCTCACCAAGGGAACGAGAGACCCAGTACTTC.

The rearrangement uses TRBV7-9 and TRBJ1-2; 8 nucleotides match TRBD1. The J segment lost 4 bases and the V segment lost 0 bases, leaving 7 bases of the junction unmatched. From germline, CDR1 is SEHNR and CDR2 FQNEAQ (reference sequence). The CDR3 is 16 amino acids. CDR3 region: CASSLAGPGGAYGYTF. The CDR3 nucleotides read TGTGCCAGCAGCTTAGCGGGGCCAGGGGGCGCCTATGGCTACACCTTC.

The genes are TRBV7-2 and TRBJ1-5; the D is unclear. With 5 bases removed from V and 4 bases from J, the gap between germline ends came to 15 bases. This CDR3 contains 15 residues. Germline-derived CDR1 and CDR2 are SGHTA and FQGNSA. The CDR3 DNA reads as TGTGCCAGCAGCCAAACTCCCGGGTCTAATCAGCCCCAGCATTTT. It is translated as CASSQTPGSNQPQHF.

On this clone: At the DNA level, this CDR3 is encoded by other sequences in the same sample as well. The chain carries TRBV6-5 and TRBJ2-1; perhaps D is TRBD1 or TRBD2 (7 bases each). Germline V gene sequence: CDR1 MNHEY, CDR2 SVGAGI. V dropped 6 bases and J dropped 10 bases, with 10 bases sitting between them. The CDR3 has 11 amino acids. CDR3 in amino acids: CASSQGGEQFF. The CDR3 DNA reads TGTGCCAGCAGCCAGGGGGGGGAGCAGTTCTTC.